This passage covers 7 T cell receptor beta chains from one sample sequenced in a study of yellow fever vaccine responses in identical twins. TCRdb re-called the RT-PCR reads through MiXCR, storing one row per CDR3 protein. This table holds 35,000 or so distinct CDR3 sequences, 60% found once. The specimen was T cells from blood (PBMCs), unsorted or a sorted subset (not recorded which), collected before or after yellow fever vaccination (not recorded which). The receptors here all came from a woman under 30 who received the yellow fever vaccine.

Only a few counts were recorded for this clonotype. The chain uses TRBV7-6 and TRBJ2-1; D not resolved. Trimming left V 5 bases short and J 1 base short, with 12 bases between. Looked up from germline, CDR1 is SGHVS and CDR2 is FNYEAQ. The CDR3 length is 15 residues. The CDR3 region is CASSAWGGSYNEQFF. CDR3 nucleotides: TGTGCCAGCAGCGCTTGGGGTGGGTCCTACAATGAGCAGTTCTTC.

This clonotype was detected only a few times. The V call is TRBV10-3, the J call TRBJ2-5; tentative D call: TRBD2 (5 bases). Germline CDR1 is ENHRY and CDR2 is SYGVKD. V gave up 6 bases and J gave up 5 bases, with 16 bases separating them. CDR3 size: 14 residues. The CDR3 here is CAIRENRTRETQYF. CDR3 sequence (DNA): TGTGCCATCAGAGAAAACCGGACTCGGGAGACCCAGTACTTC.

In its sample, this clonotype was seen a few times. This chain uses TRBV12-3 or TRBV12-4 with TRBJ1-1; TRBD1 is a possible D gene (6 bases). The CDR3 is 14 residues long. Trimming stripped 5 bases from V and 4 bases from J, with 14 bases between. The CDR3 sequence: CASSQNRELTEAFF. The CDR3 region has the DNA TGTGCCAGCAGTCAAAACAGGGAGCTCACTGAAGCTTTCTTT.

CDR3: CAISGRADLYEQYF. CDR3 in DNA: TGTGCCATCAGTGGTCGGGCGGACCTCTACGAGCAGTACTTC. The rearrangement uses TRBV10-3 and TRBJ2-7; D unclear. V was clipped by 4 bases and J by 3 bases, with 13 bases between them. The germline CDR1 and CDR2 sequences are ENHRY and SYGVKD. This CDR3 comprises 14 residues.

The rearrangement joins TRBV2 to TRBJ1-1, with 8 bases lining up with TRBD1. This CDR3 comprises 12 residues. J lost 8 bases, V lost 8 bases, and 7 bases had no gene match. Germline V CDR1 and CDR2: SNHLY, FYNNEI. CDR3 region: CASRNRQGEAFF. As DNA, the CDR3 is TGTGCCAGCCGAAACCGACAGGGGGAAGCTTTCTTT.

The chain couples TRBV15 to TRBJ1-5; D remains ambiguous. Germline CDR1 LNHNV, CDR2 YYDKDF (reference sequence). V shed 0 bases and J shed 2 bases, with 8 bases lying between them. The CDR3 is made up of 15 amino acids. The CDR3 here is CATSRDSTRNQPQHF. CDR3 nucleotide sequence: TGTGCCACCAGCAGAGATTCGACACGCAATCAGCCCCAGCATTTT.

CDR3 nucleotide sequence: TGCGCCAGCAGCTTGGAAGGAGTCGACCTCACCTACGAGCAGTACTTC. Translating it yields CASSLEGVDLTYEQYF. The chain couples TRBV5-1 to TRBJ2-7; D call uncertain. CDR1 SGHRS and CDR2 YFSETQ come from the germline V gene. V was trimmed by 0 bases and J by 2 bases, leaving 15 bases between them. This CDR3 is 16 amino acids long.